This TCR beta chain appears in the sequencing data of a study of blood T cell repertoires in COVID-19. Looking at the study overall: Collection of acute and convalescent COVID-19 samples took place in the United States, Italy and Spain. Sample material is recorded as cDNA or gDNA derived from T cells, B-cell-depleted T cells, or PBMCs.

CDR1 SGHRS and CDR2 YFSETQ come from the germline V gene. CDR3 length equals 14 residues. The V end lost 4 bases, the J end lost 6 bases, and 14 bases lay between the germline ends. As processed by the authors: Estimated nucleated cell counts came from reference gene primer amplification. Libraries were prepared by immunoSEQ multiplex PCR; TCRdb keeps only in-frame clonotypes and omits some of them. The V and J calls and clone size are taken from that table; D and trimming were inferred from the DNA. The sample has some 160,000 clones; approximately 88% are singletons. Note on this clone: The same CDR3 also results from other DNA sequences found in this sample.

The sequence was obtained from a man aged 55 to 70 with acute or convalescent COVID-19. Sequenced sample: peripheral blood. This chain connects TRBV5-1 to TRBJ1-5; the D gene is possibly TRBD1 (5 bases). CDR3: CASSLTGGGQPQHF. CDR3 bases: TGCGCCAGCAGCCTAACCGGGGGTGGTCAGCCCCAGCATTTT.